The 14 T cell receptor beta chains below all came from one sample that was sequenced in a study of cytotoxic CD8 clonotypes in ibrutinib-treated CLL. Sequencing was performed with immunoSEQ multiplex PCR; in TCRdb, only in-frame clones are kept and a portion is missing. The repertoire holds some 130,000 clones, with more than 85% as singletons. The sequencing here drew on PBMCs, taken after 12 months of ibrutinib treatment. All receptors come from a human donor with chronic lymphocytic leukemia.

The CDR3 reads CASSRGRGGEGEQFF. In nucleotides, the CDR3 is TGCGCCAGCAGCCGTGGCAGGGGGGGAGAGGGGGAGCAGTTCTTC. This chain joins TRBV4-1 and TRBJ2-1; D tentatively fits TRBD1 or TRBD2 (7 bases each). Germline CDR1 MGHRA, CDR2 YSYEKL. V was trimmed by 4 bases and J by 10 bases, leaving 20 bases between them. The CDR3 has 15 amino acids.

This chain joins TRBV15 and TRBJ1-2; D gene unclear. Germline CDR1 LNHNV, CDR2 YYDKDF (reference sequence). V lost 0 bases to trimming and J lost 8 bases, with 10 bases between them. The CDR3 sequence is 13 residues long. CDR3 residues: CATSRERSAGYTF. The CDR3 nucleotides read TGTGCCACCAGCAGAGAAAGGTCGGCCGGCTACACCTTC.

This chain uses TRBV5-1 with TRBJ2-1; TRBD2 agrees at 7 bases. This CDR3 is built from 15 residues. The ends lost 7 bases at V and 0 bases at J; junction bases unmatched: 7. Germline assignment: CDR1 SGHRS and CDR2 YFSETQ. CDR3 DNA sequence: TGCGCCAGCTTAGCGGGTCTAAGCTCCTACAATGAGCAGTTCTTC. Translating it yields CASLAGLSSYNEQFF.

The gene calls are TRBV28 and TRBJ2-3; D gene unclear. Trimming took off 5 bases at V and 1 base at J, with 13 bases between the two ends. The germline V gene encodes CDR1 MDHEN and CDR2 SYDVKM. The CDR3 has 15 amino acids. CDR3: CASSPPGRGTDTQYF. DNA of the CDR3: TGTGCCAGCAGTCCCCCCGGGCGAGGCACAGATACGCAGTATTTT. The whole variable domain, remainder taken from reference TRBV28 and TRBJ2-3, is DVKVTQSSRYLVKRTGEKVFLECVQDMDHENMFWYRQDPGLGLRLIYFSYDVKMKEKGDIPEGYSVSREKKERFSLILESASTNQTSMYLCASSPPGRGTDTQYFGPGTRLTVL.

The chain links TRBV6-1 to TRBJ1-1, with 8 bases matching TRBD1. With 6 bases clipped from V and 5 bases from J, the junction kept 8 bases outside the gene matches. Germline assignment: CDR1 MNHNS and CDR2 SASEGT. The CDR3 runs 14 residues. CDR3 sequence (DNA): TGTGCCAGCAGGGTCGGACAGGGCACGACTGAAGCTTTCTTT. Protein sequence: CASRVGQGTTEAFF.

This clone occurred a few times. This chain joins TRBV7-8 and TRBJ1-5; the D gene is possibly TRBD1 (5 bases). Germline assignment: CDR1 SGHVS and CDR2 FQNEAQ. Trimming took off 4 bases at V and 9 bases at J, with 13 bases between the two ends. CDR3 length: 13 amino acids. CDR3 sequence reads: CASSSEGVSPQHF. The DNA of the CDR3 is TGTGCCAGCAGCTCAGAAGGGGTTTCGCCCCAGCATTTT.

This clone was observed once. The CDR3 nucleotides are TGCGCCAGCAGCCAAGAAGAGACATTAGGTACTGAAGCTTTCTTT. This gives the protein CASSQEETLGTEAFF. The rearrangement uses TRBV4-1 and TRBJ1-1, with D unresolved. Trimming pared 0 bases from V and 5 bases from J, leaving 13 bases between. CDR1 and CDR2 (germline): MGHRA, YSYEKL. The CDR3 contains 15 residues.

V is TRBV6-5 and J is TRBJ2-2; TRBD2 agrees at 9 bases. The V and J ends lost 6 bases and 6 bases, in that order; junction bases with no gene match: 8. This CDR3 is built from 15 residues. Germline V gives CDR1 MNHEY, CDR2 SVGAGI. CDR3 region: CASSRKAGGPGELFF. CDR3 nucleotide sequence: TGTGCCAGCAGCCGAAAAGCGGGGGGCCCCGGGGAGCTGTTTTTT.

The V gene is TRBV25-1, the J gene TRBJ1-4; 7 bases match TRBD1. V lost 7 bases to trimming and J lost 10 bases; unmatched junction nucleotides: 6. The CDR3 contains 12 residues. The V gene's germline CDR1 is MGHDK and CDR2 SYGVNS. CDR3 region: CASKYRGGKLFF. The DNA for the CDR3 is TGTGCCAGCAAATACAGGGGAGGAAAACTGTTTTTT.

The chain carries TRBV28 and TRBJ2-7, with D possibly called TRBD1 or TRBD2 (5 bases each). Germline CDR1 reads MDHEN; CDR2 reads SYDVKM. The CDR3 is made up of 13 amino acids. V was shortened by 2 bases and J by 2 bases, with 7 bases between the two germline ends. The CDR3 is CASSLGGPYEQYF. The CDR3, as DNA: TGTGCCAGCAGTTTAGGGGGTCCCTACGAGCAGTACTTC.

Regarding this clone: Different DNA sequences within this sample yield the same CDR3. The CDR3 protein is CASSFGGSTDTQYF. CDR3 coding DNA: TGTGCCAGCAGCTTCGGCGGGAGCACAGATACGCAGTATTTT. V and J are TRBV7-6 and TRBJ2-3, with a possible D match to TRBD2 (5 bases). Trimming removed 3 bases at V and 0 bases at J, with 7 bases between. The germline CDR1 and CDR2 sequences are SGHVS and FNYEAQ. The CDR3 sequence is 14 residues long. Supplemented by reference TRBV7-6 and TRBJ2-3, the full variable domain reads GAGVSQSPRYKVTKRGQDVALRCDPISGHVSLYWYRQALGQGPEFLTYFNYEAQQDKSGLPNDRFSAERPEGSISTLTIQRTEQRDSAMYRCASSFGGSTDTQYFGPGTRLTVL.

In DNA, the CDR3 is TGTGCCAGCAGCCAAGCCGGAGTTGGCAACACCGGGGAGCTGTTTTTT. This translates into CASSQAGVGNTGELFF. The chain recombines TRBV4-2 with TRBJ2-2; D uncertain. This CDR3 contains 16 residues. Germline V gene data show CDR1 as LGHNA and CDR2 as YNFKEQ. V was trimmed by 1 base and J by 2 bases, leaving 11 bases between them.

This chain joins TRBV11-2 and TRBJ2-3; a possible D gene is TRBD2 (6 bases). Germline assignment: CDR1 SGHAT and CDR2 FQNNGV. Trimming cost V 1 base and J 0 bases, with 11 bases left between them. The CDR3 spans 16 residues. CDR3 amino acids: CASSLGTTSSTDTQYF. In DNA, the CDR3 is TGTGCCAGCAGCTTAGGGACTACCTCTAGCACAGATACGCAGTATTTT.

The chain uses TRBV30 and TRBJ2-1; 9 bases align to TRBD2. Germline CDR1 GTSNPN, CDR2 SVGIG (reference sequence). The CDR3 extends over 13 amino acids. Losses at the gene ends were 7 bases for V and 4 bases for J; bases not matched to a gene: 5. CDR3 loop: CAFSSGTYNEQFF. The CDR3 nucleotides are TGTGCCTTTTCTAGCGGGACGTACAATGAGCAGTTCTTC.